Listed here are 18 T cell receptor beta chains from one sample, sequenced in a study of blood T cell repertoires in COVID-19. Produced via immunoSEQ multiplex PCR; TCRdb's table is partial and in-frame only. The sample lists under 450,000 clones, 87% occurring once. Sequencing was carried out using PBMCs or T cells enriched from blood (not recorded which). The receptors shown here come from a man aged 25-40 years who had recovered from COVID-19.

CDR3 residues: CSVERGQGRVAEAFF. Written as DNA, the CDR3 is TGCAGCGTTGAGAGGGGGCAGGGGCGCGTCGCTGAAGCTTTCTTT. This rearrangement joins TRBV29-1 to TRBJ1-1; 7 bases line up with TRBD1. The V segment lost 3 bases and the J segment 6 bases; nucleotides outside the gene matches: 13. Per the germline V gene, CDR1 is SQVTM and CDR2 is ANQGSEA. CDR3 length equals 15 residues.

The CDR3 nucleotides are TGCGCCAGCAGGGGGACAGGTGGCAATTCACCCCTCCACTTT. Translation gives CASRGTGGNSPLHF. This chain connects TRBV5-1 to TRBJ1-6; 8 positions agree with TRBD1. The CDR3 is 14 amino acids. The V gene's germline CDR1 is SGHRS and CDR2 YFSETQ. V shed 5 bases, J shed 7 bases, and the junction held 5 bases outside the gene matches.

This chain links TRBV3-1 (or the pseudogene TRBV3-2) with TRBJ1-6, with D uncertain. Germline assignment: CDR1 LGHDT and CDR2 YNNKEL (reference sequence). The CDR3 is made up of 15 amino acids. V lost 1 base and J lost 6, with 10 bases in between. CDR3 bases: TGTGCCAGCAGCCAAGTCGAGATTATTAATTCACCCCTCCACTTT. It is translated as CASSQVEIINSPLHF.

The chain combines TRBV7-3 with TRBJ2-2; no clear D gene. Germline V CDR1 and CDR2: SGHTA, FQGTGA. This CDR3 has 14 residues. Trimming left V 1 base short and J 7 bases short, with 10 bases between. The CDR3 bases are TGTGCCAGCAGCTTAAGGCCTGCTGACGGGGAGCTGTTTTTT. It is translated as CASSLRPADGELFF.

The chain employs TRBV6-5 and TRBJ2-3; tentatively, D is TRBD2 (6 bases). V was clipped by 0 bases and J by 9 bases, with 10 bases between them. The germline gives CDR1 MNHEY, CDR2 SVGAGI. The CDR3 loop spans 13 amino acids. The CDR3 spells CASSYSKEGTQYF. As DNA, the CDR3 is TGTGCCAGCAGTTACTCGAAGGAGGGGACGCAGTATTTT.

The genes are TRBV19 and TRBJ1-1; the D is unclear. Deletions cut 8 bases from V and 2 bases from J, with 12 bases between. Germline CDR1 and CDR2: LNHDA and SQIVND (reference sequence). The CDR3 covers 13 residues. This CDR3 reads CASGEEGNTEAFF. The DNA of the CDR3 is TGTGCCAGTGGGGAGGAGGGCAACACTGAAGCTTTCTTT.

The rearrangement joins TRBV3-1 (or the pseudogene TRBV3-2) to TRBJ2-5, with D perhaps matching TRBD2 (5 bases). The CDR3 covers 16 residues. The germline gives CDR1 LGHDT, CDR2 YNNKEL (reference sequence). Trimming stripped 1 base from V and 2 bases from J, with 14 bases between. The CDR3 nucleotides are TGTGCCAGCAGCCAAGGAATTACGACTACGCAAGAGACCCAGTACTTC. Translation gives CASSQGITTTQETQYF.

The chain employs TRBV3-1 (or the pseudogene TRBV3-2) and TRBJ2-1; tentatively, D is TRBD1 (5 bases). Germline CDR1 reads LGHDT; CDR2 reads YNNKEL (reference sequence). Between the trimmed V and J ends, which lost 4 bases and 8 bases, there was a span of 12 bases. The length of the CDR3 is 13 residues. The CDR3 DNA is TGTGCCAGCAGCCTCCAGGGTACCGATGAGCAGTTCTTC. Protein sequence: CASSLQGTDEQFF.

V is TRBV10-1 and J is TRBJ1-2; D possibly corresponds to TRBD1 (6 bases). Trimming removed 3 bases from V and 5 bases from J, with 10 bases in between. This CDR3 comprises 13 residues. Germline V gives CDR1 WNHNN, CDR2 SYGVQD (reference sequence). Written as DNA, the CDR3 is TGCGCCAGCAGTGAAGGGGGAGCTTATGGCTACACCTTC. Translating it yields CASSEGGAYGYTF.

V usage is TRBV2 and J usage is TRBJ2-2; the D gene is possibly TRBD2 (7 bases). From germline, CDR1 is SNHLY and CDR2 FYNNEI. CDR3 size: 15 residues. Trimming pared 8 bases from V and 4 bases from J, leaving 17 bases between. CDR3 sequence (DNA): TGTGCCAGCCTTGACCAGGGGAGGGGCACCGGGGAGCTGTTTTTT. Its protein is CASLDQGRGTGELFF.

The chain couples TRBV6-2 or TRBV6-3 to TRBJ2-1, with D possibly TRBD2 on 7 matching bases. V lost 2 bases, J lost 6 bases, and 14 bases lay in between. Germline V lookup: CDR1 MNHEY, CDR2 SVGEGT. The CDR3 totals 15 residues. The CDR3 region is CASSYGGGVSNEQFF. As DNA, the CDR3 is TGTGCCAGCAGTTACGGAGGGGGGGTATCCAATGAGCAGTTCTTC.

About this clone: The CDR3 ends on some other residue instead of the conserved phenylalanine or tryptophan, so this is likely a read error. Because the CDR3's place on the DNA is in doubt, the DNA is left out and the CDR3 is given as listed by TCRdb. The J gene is TRBJ1-4, the V gene TRBV3-1 (or the pseudogene TRBV3-2); the DNA was not compared with TRBD1, the D call given in the table. From its first to its last residue, the CDR3 has 11 amino acids. Germline-derived CDR1 and CDR2 are LGHDT and YNNKEL (reference sequence). CDR3 loop: CASSQGGTGHL.

This clone was detected once. The V gene is TRBV11-2, the J gene TRBJ1-1, with D uncertain. Trimming removed 2 bases at V and 5 bases at J, with 9 bases between. This CDR3 has 13 residues. Germline CDR1 and CDR2: SGHAT and FQNNGV. The CDR3 DNA sequence: TGTGCCAGCAGCTTAACCCGGGGTACTGAAGCTTTCTTT. Amino acid sequence: CASSLTRGTEAFF.

This rearrangement joins TRBV5-3 to TRBJ1-3, with D possibly matching TRBD1 (6 bases). TRBV5-3 belongs to the ORF category, with a function that is uncertain. The CDR3 runs 17 residues. Trimming stripped 2 bases from V and 0 bases from J, with 15 bases between. Here the CDR3 reads CARSFRQGFTSGNTIYF. The CDR3 coding sequence is TGTGCCAGAAGCTTTCGTCAGGGGTTTACCTCTGGAAACACCATATATTTT.

This clone was seen only once. The genes are TRBV7-8 and TRBJ2-7; TRBD1 matches 7 bases. CDR1 is SGHVS and CDR2 is FQNEAQ in the germline V gene. The CDR3 is 14 amino acids. The trim removed 4 bases at V and 0 bases at J, leaving 3 bases unmatched. In DNA form, the CDR3 reads TGTGCCAGCAGCTCTAGGGACAGCTCCTACGAGCAGTACTTC. Its translation is CASSSRDSSYEQYF.

The chain joins TRBV6-5 to TRBJ2-7; maybe TRBD1 (6 bases). Trimming pared 0 bases from V and 0 bases from J, leaving 9 bases between. Per germline, CDR1 MNHEY and CDR2 SVGAGI. The CDR3 covers 15 residues. The CDR3 bases are TGTGCCAGCAGTTACTCCTGGACAGTCTCCTACGAGCAGTACTTC. It encodes CASSYSWTVSYEQYF.

The chain carries TRBV7-2 and TRBJ1-2, with D uncertain. The germline V gene encodes CDR1 SGHTA and CDR2 FQGNSA. Trimming took 4 bases from V and 0 from J, leaving 12 bases between them. The CDR3 is 15 amino acids. CDR3 DNA: TGTGCCAGCAGCTCCCGGGGTGGTCCTAACTATGGCTACACCTTC. Its protein product is CASSSRGGPNYGYTF.

This chain joins TRBV19 and TRBJ2-2; D possibly corresponds to TRBD2 (5 bases). V dropped 3 bases and J dropped 6 bases, with 11 bases sitting between them. The CDR3 totals 14 residues. Germline loops: CDR1 LNHDA, CDR2 SQIVND (reference sequence). The CDR3: CASSIAGSSGELFF. CDR3 in DNA: TGTGCCAGTAGTATCGCGGGTTCGTCCGGGGAGCTGTTTTTT. Full variable domain (remainder filled in from reference TRBV19 and TRBJ2-2): DGGITQSPKYLFRKEGQNVTLSCEQNLNHDAMYWYRQDPGQGLRLIYYSQIVNDFQKGDIAEGYSVSREKKESFPLTVTSAQKNPTAFYLCASSIAGSSGELFFGEGSRLTVL.